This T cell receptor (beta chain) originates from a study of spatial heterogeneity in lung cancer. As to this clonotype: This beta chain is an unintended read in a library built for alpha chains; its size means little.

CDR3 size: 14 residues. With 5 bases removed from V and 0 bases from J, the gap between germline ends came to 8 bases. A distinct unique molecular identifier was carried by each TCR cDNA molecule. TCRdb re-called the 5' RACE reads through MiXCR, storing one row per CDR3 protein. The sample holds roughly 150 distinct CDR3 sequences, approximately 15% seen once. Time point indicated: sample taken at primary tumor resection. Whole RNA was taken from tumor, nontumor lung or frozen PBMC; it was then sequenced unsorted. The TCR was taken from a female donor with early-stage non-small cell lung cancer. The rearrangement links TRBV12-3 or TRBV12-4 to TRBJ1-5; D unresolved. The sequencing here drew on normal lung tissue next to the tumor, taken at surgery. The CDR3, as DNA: TGTGCCAGCAGTATAAATTATAGCAATCAGCCCCAGCATTTT. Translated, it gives CASSINYSNQPQHF.